Below are 16 T cell receptor beta chains sequenced from a single sample in a study of T cell repertoires in cytomegalovirus infection (dated by TCRdb to about 2019). The run used an Illumina HiSeq 1500. The raw public reads went through TCRdb reprocessing: fastp at Q25, MiXCR clone calling, in-frame beta chains kept. Under each unique CDR3 protein, matching rows form one entry showing the most common genes and DNA. For this sample the table gives 65,000 to 85,000 distinct CDR3 sequences, of which 25% to 30% were detected only once. The ten largest clones represent 59% of the sample. Explained via the paper, the treatment or condition label denotes: in vitro stimulation with specific CMV peptide epitopes to enrich CMV-specific T cells. Their specific antigens are unknown. Sequenced here: CD8+ T cells from cultured PBMCs, sampled from culture after CMV antigen stimulation. The source of these receptors is a human donor in good health (CMV status not recorded). Some clones in this sample may be carry-over from other donors' samples.

The CDR3 coding sequence is TGTGCCTGGAGACTAGCCGAGGATACGCAGTATTTT. Its translation: CAWRLAEDTQYF. The J gene is TRBJ2-3, the V gene TRBV30, with D possibly being TRBD2 (6 bases). The length of the CDR3 is 12 residues. Germline CDR1 GTSNPN, CDR2 SVGIG (reference sequence). Trimming left V 3 bases short and J 6 bases short, with 10 bases between.

The chain is built from TRBV4-1 and TRBJ2-3; perhaps TRBD2 as D (7 bases). Germline-derived CDR1 and CDR2 are MGHRA and YSYEKL. This CDR3 has 16 amino acids. Deletions cut 3 bases from V and 2 bases from J, with 15 bases between. CDR3 protein: CASSHREGGSTDTQYF. As DNA, the CDR3 is TGCGCCAGCAGCCACAGGGAGGGGGGTTCCACAGATACGCAGTATTTT.

This clonotype was picked up a small number of times. The V call is TRBV4-3, the J call TRBJ2-1; possible D gene TRBD2, 5 bases. V was pared by 2 bases and J by 3 bases, with 8 bases between. Germline V gene data show CDR1 as LGHNA and CDR2 as YSLEER. The CDR3 loop spans 14 amino acids. The CDR3 sequence: CASSQRTRYNEQFF. Written as DNA, the CDR3 is TGCGCCAGCAGCCAAAGGACTCGCTACAATGAGCAGTTCTTC.

This clonotype occurred many times. This chain links TRBV25-1 with TRBJ2-7; 9 nucleotides agree with TRBD2. Trimming removed 1 base from V and 3 bases from J; junction bases left unmatched: 4. CDR1 MGHDK and CDR2 SYGVNS come from the germline V gene. The CDR3 is 15 amino acids. CDR3 loop: CASSESLSGSYEQYF. The CDR3 DNA reads TGTGCCAGCAGTGAATCCCTTAGCGGGAGCTACGAGCAGTACTTC.

This clonotype has more than one count but fewer than ten. The rearrangement links TRBV2 to TRBJ2-6, with no clear D. The V end lost 5 bases, the J end lost 1 base, and 6 bases lay between the germline ends. The CDR3 sequence is 14 residues long. Germline CDR1 and CDR2: SNHLY and FYNNEI. The CDR3 region is CASSPFSGANVLTF. The CDR3 DNA follows: TGTGCCAGCAGTCCGTTTTCTGGGGCCAACGTCCTGACTTTC.

The CDR3 loop reads CASSLMGAEQYF. The CDR3 coding sequence is TGTGCCAGCAGCCTTATGGGGGCAGAGCAGTACTTC. This chain joins TRBV5-4 and TRBJ2-7, with a weak D call TRBD1 (6 bases). V shed 4 bases and J shed 7 bases, with 12 bases lying between them. CDR3 size: 12 residues. Per germline, CDR1 SGHNT and CDR2 YYREEE (reference sequence).

The V gene is TRBV12-3 or TRBV12-4, the J gene TRBJ2-7, with D unclear. This CDR3 spans 13 amino acids. Trimming took off 1 base at V and 2 bases at J, with 6 bases between the two ends. The CDR3 bases are TGTGCCAGCAGTTTAGTAGAGACCTACGAGCAGTACTTC. Its translation is CASSLVETYEQYF.

This sequence joins TRBV6-2 or TRBV6-3 and TRBJ2-3; D gene ambiguous. Germline V gene data show CDR1 as MNHEY and CDR2 as SVGEGT. Trimming removed 5 bases at V and 0 bases at J, with 12 bases between. The CDR3 contains 15 residues. CDR3 residues: CASSTSETSTDTQYF. In DNA, the CDR3 is TGTGCCAGCAGTACCTCTGAGACTAGCACAGATACGCAGTATTTT.

This clonotype showed up just a few times. The rearrangement joins TRBV7-2 to TRBJ1-4; possible D gene TRBD1, 6 bases. This CDR3 spans 13 amino acids. The V gene's germline CDR1 is SGHTA and CDR2 FQGNSA. Trimming pared 5 bases from V and 8 bases from J, leaving 12 bases between. CDR3 loop: CASSGLDREKLFF. The CDR3 region has the DNA TGTGCCAGCAGCGGGCTAGACAGGGAAAAACTGTTTTTT.

This clonotype has a handful of counts. The chain links TRBV11-2 to TRBJ1-1, with D perhaps TRBD1 (6 bases). Trimming pared 3 bases from V and 1 base from J, leaving 9 bases between. This CDR3 has 14 residues. Germline values: CDR1 SGHAT, CDR2 FQNNGV. The CDR3 protein is CASSLDSPNTEAFF. The CDR3 DNA is TGTGCCAGCAGCTTGGACAGTCCGAACACTGAAGCTTTCTTT.

This clonotype was found a few times. This chain connects TRBV27 to TRBJ2-7; D possibly corresponds to TRBD1 (5 bases). The germline V and J ends were trimmed by 3 bases and 2 bases, with 11 bases remaining between them. This CDR3 is 14 amino acids long. CDR1 and CDR2 (germline): MNHEY, SMNVEV (reference sequence). The CDR3 DNA reads TGTGCCAGCAGTTTCCTTGGACACACCTACGAGCAGTACTTC. Translated, it gives CASSFLGHTYEQYF.

V and J are TRBV2 and TRBJ1-6; 10 positions match TRBD1. V lost 4 bases, J lost 7 bases, and 1 base stayed unmatched. The germline V gene has CDR1 SNHLY and CDR2 FYNNEI. The CDR3 totals 14 residues. The CDR3 sequence is CASSGQGANSPLHF. DNA for the CDR3: TGTGCCAGCAGTGGACAGGGGGCGAATTCACCCCTCCACTTT.

This clonotype was detected a few times. The rearrangement links TRBV5-5 to TRBJ2-5; 11 bases match TRBD1. CDR1 is SGHKS, CDR2 YYEKEE, per germline (reference sequence). The CDR3 has 16 amino acids. J was trimmed by 4 bases and V by 0 bases; bases with no gene match: 5. Here the CDR3 reads CASSLVSGTGGETQYF. CDR3 in DNA: TGTGCCAGCAGCTTGGTTTCCGGGACAGGGGGAGAGACCCAGTACTTC.

This clonotype turned up a few times. This chain joins TRBV27 and TRBJ1-2; maybe TRBD1 (5 bases). The V end was cut by 2 bases, the J end by 2 bases, with 12 bases between. Germline V gene data show CDR1 as MNHEY and CDR2 as SMNVEV (reference sequence). The CDR3 has 15 residues. CDR3 in DNA: TGTGCCAGCAGTTTAGTGGCAGGGTTAAACTATGGCTACACCTTC. Its protein product is CASSLVAGLNYGYTF.

This clonotype was counted a few times. The V and J genes are TRBV28 and TRBJ1-2; no clear D. The CDR3 contains 14 residues. V was pared by 7 bases and J by 7 bases, with 19 bases between. Germline assignment: CDR1 MDHEN and CDR2 SYDVKM. CDR3 protein: CASKLVGANSGYTF. For the CDR3, the DNA is TGTGCCAGCAAATTAGTAGGTGCGAATTCTGGCTACACCTTC.

A few counts support this clonotype. V gene TRBV5-5 combines with J gene TRBJ1-6; D is undetermined. Germline CDR1 is SGHKS and CDR2 is YYEKEE (reference sequence). Trimming left V 1 base short and J 7 bases short, with 3 bases between. The CDR3 runs to 12 residues. CDR3: CASSLRNSPLHF. Written as DNA, the CDR3 is TGTGCCAGCAGCTTGAGGAATTCACCCCTCCACTTT.